In this sample, the clone carrying this TCR beta chain turned up a few times. The antigen is not known. The identical CDR3 is also encoded by other nucleotide sequences in the sample. The sample comes from a study of cytomegalovirus exposure and HLA in healthy donors. Study-level information: There were fewer than 130 million unique TCR beta sequences, drawn from approximately 190 million T cells, in an earlier analysis.

J gave up 6 bases and V 2 bases, and 3 bases lay outside the gene matches. Germline CDR1 KGHSH, CDR2 LQKENI. The CDR3 sequence is 13 residues long. Study-level points and caveats: Earlier analysis found most TCR beta V segments productive about 90% or about 30% of the time.

The PCR used 60 Vbeta and 13 Jbeta primers. Generated by immunoSEQ multiplex PCR, the TCRdb table keeps only in-frame clones and is missing some. Altogether approximately 170,000 clones are present, around 68% being singletons, with the ten largest covering roughly 2.9%. This chain links TRBV18 with TRBJ1-2, with 7 nucleotides matching TRBD1. The sequenced sample was PBMCs. The TCR comes from a man aged 35 to 55 in good health and CMV-seronegative. CDR3 DNA: TGTGCCAGCTCACCAGGCCAGGGGGATGGCTACACCTTC. Its protein product is CASSPGQGDGYTF.